These 21 T cell receptor beta chains originate from one sample sequenced in a study of CD8 T cells in Susac syndrome. The RNA, about 0.45 to 1 ug, was put through reverse transcription using random hexamers. TCRdb passed the immunoSEQ multiplex PCR reads through MiXCR, listing each CDR3 protein once. The data contain about 400,000 distinct CDR3 sequences, approximately 85% of them singletons. The sequenced material came from CD8+ T cells from PBMCs. Source of these receptors: a human donor with multiple sclerosis.

The chain combines TRBV27 with TRBJ1-1, with 7 bases fitting TRBD1. The CDR3 consists of 16 residues. The germline CDR1 and CDR2 sequences are MNHEY and SMNVEV (reference sequence). The junction had 11 bases not matched to a gene; V was cut back by 5 bases and J by 2 bases. The CDR3 loop is CASSIGFDRENTEAFF. The CDR3 DNA is TGTGCCAGCAGTATAGGCTTCGACAGGGAAAACACTGAAGCTTTCTTT.

The genes are TRBV7-9 and TRBJ1-1, with D perhaps TRBD1 (6 bases). The CDR3 is 14 amino acids. Trimming cost V 7 bases and J 4 bases, with 16 bases left between them. CDR1 is SEHNR and CDR2 is FQNEAQ in the germline V gene (reference sequence). The CDR3 coding sequence is TGTGCCAGCACCCCAGGGGAAGTCCTCACTGAAGCTTTCTTT. It specifies CASTPGEVLTEAFF.

The chain combines TRBV21-1 with TRBJ2-7; the table assigns TRBD1, which was not confirmed against the DNA. TRBV21-1 is termed a pseudogene. This CDR3 has 17 amino acids. The CDR3 spells CAAVPAGTGGDVSEQYF. In DNA, the CDR3 is TGTGCCGCGGTTCCGGCCGGGACAGGGGGCGATGTCTCCGAGCAGTACTTC.

The chain is built from TRBV28 and TRBJ2-7, with D unclear. Germline CDR1 reads MDHEN; CDR2 reads SYDVKM. This CDR3 has 14 residues. V dropped 7 bases and J dropped 1 base, with 14 bases sitting between them. The CDR3, as DNA: TGTGCCAGCAACGGAGAGGACGCATCCTACGAGCAGTACTTC. Its translation is CASNGEDASYEQYF.

This clonotype was counted a few times. V is TRBV27 and J is TRBJ1-5; weak D call: TRBD1 (5 bases). Germline V gene sequence: CDR1 MNHEY, CDR2 SMNVEV (reference sequence). Between the trimmed V and J ends, which lost 3 bases and 6 bases, there was a span of 12 bases. The CDR3 length is 14 residues. This CDR3 reads CASSLGEGSQPQHF. CDR3 DNA: TGTGCCAGCAGTTTGGGGGAAGGCAGTCAGCCCCAGCATTTT.

This chain links TRBV30 with TRBJ2-7; D gene ambiguous. The CDR3 extends over 11 amino acids. Trimming took 1 base from V and 6 from J, leaving 7 bases between them. Germline V lookup: CDR1 GTSNPN, CDR2 SVGIG (reference sequence). The CDR3 sequence: CAWSESAEQYF. CDR3 DNA: TGTGCCTGGAGTGAGAGTGCCGAGCAGTACTTC. Variable domain in full (rest from reference TRBV30 and TRBJ2-7): SQTIHQWPATLVQPVGSPLSLECTVEGTSNPNLYWYRQAAGRGLQLLFYSVGIGQISSEVPQNLSASRPQDRQFILSSKKLLLSDSGFYLCAWSESAEQYFGPGTRLTVT.

This chain connects TRBV30 to TRBJ1-1, with 8 bases aligning to TRBD1. The ends lost 2 bases at V and 2 bases at J; junction bases unmatched: 4. Looked up from germline, CDR1 is GTSNPN and CDR2 is SVGIG (reference sequence). This CDR3 has 14 amino acids. CDR3 sequence (DNA): TGTGCCTGGAGTCTGACAGGGGTCAACACTGAAGCTTTCTTT. Its translation: CAWSLTGVNTEAFF. Supplemented by reference TRBV30 and TRBJ1-1, the full variable domain reads SQTIHQWPATLVQPVGSPLSLECTVEGTSNPNLYWYRQAAGRGLQLLFYSVGIGQISSEVPQNLSASRPQDRQFILSSKKLLLSDSGFYLCAWSLTGVNTEAFFGQGTRLTVV.

This rearrangement joins TRBV7-6 to TRBJ1-2; D call uncertain. There are 14 residues in the CDR3. The V end was cut by 5 bases, the J end by 0 bases, with 10 bases between. CDR1 SGHVS and CDR2 FNYEAQ come from the germline V gene. The CDR3 reads CASSPSGANYGYTF. CDR3 bases: TGTGCCAGCAGCCCCTCGGGCGCTAACTATGGCTACACCTTC.

V usage is TRBV5-4 and J usage is TRBJ2-5; unclear D gene. This CDR3 is built from 14 residues. Germline V CDR1 and CDR2: SGHNT, YYREEE (reference sequence). V was pared by 0 bases and J by 3 bases, with 9 bases between. The CDR3 coding sequence is TGTGCCAGCAGCTTGGAGCAGGTGGAAGAGACCCAGTACTTC. Amino acids: CASSLEQVEETQYF.

This sequence joins TRBV10-3 and TRBJ2-1; TRBD2 matches 9 bases. Trimming at V came to 4 bases and at J to 2 bases, leaving 3 bases not matched to a gene. The CDR3 totals 15 residues. Germline CDR1 ENHRY, CDR2 SYGVKD. The CDR3 region is CAISAGLATYNEQFF. In nucleotides, the CDR3 is TGTGCCATCAGTGCCGGACTAGCGACCTACAATGAGCAGTTCTTC.

The rearrangement joins TRBV6-5 to TRBJ2-1; TRBD2 agrees at 11 bases. V lost 4 bases to trimming and J lost 2 bases; unmatched junction nucleotides: 10. From germline, CDR1 is MNHEY and CDR2 SVGAGI. The CDR3 loop spans 18 amino acids. The CDR3 protein is CASSSLRFSGRAYNEQFF. The CDR3 DNA follows: TGTGCCAGCAGTTCACTCAGATTTAGCGGGAGGGCCTACAATGAGCAGTTCTTC.

V usage is TRBV27 and J usage is TRBJ1-1, with D perhaps TRBD1 (5 bases). The V end was cut by 3 bases, the J end by 8 bases, with 7 bases between. CDR1 MNHEY and CDR2 SMNVEV come from the germline V gene (reference sequence). The CDR3 runs to 11 residues. CDR3 DNA: TGTGCCAGCAGTTTTGCAGGGGAAGCTTTCTTT. The encoded protein is CASSFAGEAFF.

The chain has TRBV7-9 and TRBJ2-5; D ambiguous. V was shortened by 5 bases and J by 13 bases, with 14 bases between the two germline ends. Germline loops: CDR1 SEHNR, CDR2 FQNEAQ (reference sequence). The CDR3 totals 11 residues. The CDR3 loop is CASSPGPYLYF. CDR3 sequence (DNA): TGTGCCAGCAGCCCAGGACCCTACTTGTACTTC.

The chain is built from TRBV5-1 and TRBJ2-1; D not certain. This CDR3 has 16 amino acids. CDR1 is SGHRS and CDR2 is YFSETQ in the germline V gene. V lost 7 bases, J lost 2 bases, and 19 bases lay in between. The CDR3: CASRYLQNDPYNEQFF. Here the CDR3 DNA reads TGCGCCAGCCGGTATCTCCAAAATGACCCCTACAATGAGCAGTTCTTC.

The chain links TRBV18 to TRBJ2-1; 7 bases are shared with TRBD2. The CDR3 has 16 amino acids. Trimming took 2 bases from V and 4 from J; bases not matched to a gene: 8. Per germline, CDR1 KGHSH and CDR2 LQKENI. The chain's CDR3 is CASSPGERGSYNEQFF. The CDR3 DNA reads as TGTGCCAGCTCACCAGGGGAGCGGGGATCATACAATGAGCAGTTCTTC.

This chain uses TRBV7-9 with TRBJ1-2, with no clear D. Between the trimmed V and J ends, which lost 4 bases and 6 bases, there was a span of 18 bases. The CDR3 has 15 amino acids. Looked up from germline, CDR1 is SEHNR and CDR2 is FQNEAQ (reference sequence). CDR3 coding DNA: TGTGCCAGCAGCTCCTCCCCGAGATCACTCGATGGCTACACCTTC. It translates to CASSSSPRSLDGYTF.

This clonotype was counted once. The chain combines TRBV19 with TRBJ1-1; D remains unclear. The V and J ends lost 6 bases and 1 base respectively, with 12 bases between them. CDR3 length: 14 residues. The germline CDR1 and CDR2 sequences are LNHDA and SQIVND (reference sequence). This CDR3 reads CASRKAHSNTEAFF. CDR3 coding DNA: TGTGCCAGTAGAAAGGCGCACTCGAACACTGAAGCTTTCTTT.

The chain carries TRBV5-1 and TRBJ2-1; D is possibly TRBD1 (6 bases). The CDR3 consists of 16 residues. Trimming left V 3 bases short and J 3 bases short, with 16 bases between. CDR1 is SGHRS, CDR2 YFSETQ, per germline. As DNA, the CDR3 is TGCGCCAGCAGCTCTCCGAAACAGGGAATCTACAATGAGCAGTTCTTC. It translates to CASSSPKQGIYNEQFF.

This chain links TRBV28 with TRBJ2-3, with D tentatively TRBD2 (6 bases). CDR3 length: 15 amino acids. V shed 3 bases and J shed 6 bases, with 16 bases lying between them. CDR1 MDHEN and CDR2 SYDVKM come from the germline V gene. CDR3 sequence: CASSLGDSRADTQYF. The CDR3 coding sequence is TGTGCCAGCAGTTTGGGGGACTCTAGGGCCGATACGCAGTATTTT.

The chain has TRBV5-6 and TRBJ1-5, with D perhaps matching TRBD1 (5 bases). Germline lookup yields CDR1 SGHDT and CDR2 YYEEEE. V lost 4 bases and J lost 3, with 14 bases in between. The CDR3 runs 15 residues. In DNA, the CDR3 is TGTGCCAGCAGCCCCGGGGGAGGGGCCAATCAGCCCCAGCATTTT. Encoded protein: CASSPGGGANQPQHF.

The chain recombines TRBV25-1 with TRBJ2-3; 9 bases are a match to TRBD2. The CDR3 consists of 19 residues. Germline-derived CDR1 and CDR2 are MGHDK and SYGVNS. V trimming: 0 bases; J trimming: 4 bases; junction bases outside the gene matches: 14. CDR3 loop: CASSEYFPSAGGMADTQYF. CDR3 sequence (DNA): TGTGCCAGCAGTGAATATTTCCCTTCAGCGGGAGGTATGGCAGATACGCAGTATTTT.